The clone carrying this TCR beta chain was recorded at least ten times. Its target is unknown. This record comes from a study of T cells in Graves' hyperthyroidism and ophthalmopathy. Study results and limitations: Separating ophthalmopathy from stable hyperthyroidism was achieved by a 13 V-J model. Expanded thyroid clonotypes (above 0.001) were mostly also found in blood.

Using RNA transcripts as the source, TCR beta CDR3 regions were amplified. The TCR CDR3 first-round RT-PCR relied on the HTBI primer set. TCRdb reprocessed the multiplex PCR reads with MiXCR, giving one entry per CDR3 protein. The repertoire holds 340,000 or so distinct CDR3 sequences, with roughly 20% as singletons. Fresh peripheral blood, about 10 ml of it, supplied the PBMCs. The CDR3 has 15 amino acids. After removal of 5 bases from V and 3 bases from J, the junction contained 6 bases not matched to a gene. Germline loops: CDR1 MDHEN, CDR2 SYDVKM. The chain has TRBV28 and TRBJ1-5, with TRBD1 identical over 8 bases. This receptor was taken from a woman aged 50 to 60 with Graves' hyperthyroidism. The source material was blood. CDR3 in amino acids: CASSHLDRDNQPQHF. DNA of the CDR3: TGTGCCAGCAGTCACCTGGACAGGGACAATCAGCCCCAGCATTTT.